Listed below are T cell receptor beta chains from one sample, sequenced in a study of tumor-infiltrating lymphocytes in primary liver carcinoma. TCRdb called the multiplex PCR reads again in MiXCR, with one record for every CDR3 protein. The profile covers about 180,000 distinct CDR3 sequences, with 50% to 75% appearing a single time and under 75% taken by the ten largest. The sample taken for sequencing was peripheral blood. These receptors came from a middle-aged man with primary liver carcinoma and hepatitis B virus infection. Each CDR3 is given with its conserved first and last residue. D genes are given only for firm matches. Some rows have no size entry. The others give once, few or many, or a class for an expanded clone.

d_gene,v_gene,j_gene,abundance,CDR3nt,CDR3aa
-,TRBV6-2/TRBV6-3,TRBJ2-1,-,TGTGCCAGCAGCCCCGCGCAGGGAATCGGTAATGAGCAGTTCTTC,CASSPAQGIGNEQFF
-,TRBV5-1,TRBJ2-7,few,TGCGCCAGCGGCCCCGGGGGTTCCTACGAGCAGTACTTC,CASGPGGSYEQYF
TRBD1,TRBV10-3,TRBJ2-5,few,TGTGCCATCAGGGGGACAGGGGGGGGACAAGAGACCCAGTACTTC,CAIRGTGGGQETQYF
TRBD2,TRBV29-1,TRBJ2-1,many,TGCAGCGTTTCCTCCGGGACTAGCGGCAATGAGCAGTTCTTC,CSVSSGTSGNEQFF
TRBD2,TRBV10-3,TRBJ2-7,-,TGTGCCATCAGGGGACTAGCGGGAGCCTACGAGCAGTACTTC,CAIRGLAGAYEQYF
-,TRBV28,TRBJ1-6,-,TGTGTCAGCAGTTTATCCAATTCACCCCTCCACTTT,CVSSLSNSPLHF
-,TRBV6-5,TRBJ2-3,-,TGTGCCAGCAGTTACTCGAGGAGGGGCGGAGTGGGAAATACGCAGTATTTT,CASSYSRRGGVGNTQYF
TRBD2,TRBV11-2,TRBJ2-7,many,TGTGCCAGCAGCGCCAGCGGGACTAGGGTCTACGAGCAGTACTTC,CASSASGTRVYEQYF
-,TRBV11-3,TRBJ2-5,many,TGTGCCAGCAGCTTAGGTCCTGAGCAAGAGACCCAGTACTTC,CASSLGPEQETQYF
-,TRBV4-1,TRBJ2-6,-,TGCGCCAGCAGCCAAGCCCCTCAGGGACACCCTGCTTCTGGGGCCAACGTCCTGAGTTTC,CASSQAPQGHPASGANVLSF
-,TRBV29-1,TRBJ2-5,many,TGCAGCGTTGCTGACGGGTCGGAGACCCAGTACTTC,CSVADGSETQYF
TRBD2,TRBV29-1,TRBJ2-1,many,TGCAGCGGGGGGGGTTTCTACAATGAGCAGTTCTTC,CSGGGFYNEQFF
-,TRBV7-9,TRBJ2-7,-,TGTGCCAGCAGCTTAGCGTCAACGGAGTACGTGCAGTACTTC,CASSLASTEYVQYF
TRBD2,TRBV12-3/TRBV12-4,TRBJ2-1,-,TGTGCCAGCACTCCTGGACTAGCGGGAAAAAGGACCTACAATGAGCAGTTCTTC,CASTPGLAGKRTYNEQFF
-,TRBV11-2,TRBJ2-3,-,TGTGCCAGCAGTACCTGGATTAGCGGAGGCACAGATACGCAGTATTTT,CASSTWISGGTDTQYF
TRBD2,TRBV5-4,TRBJ2-5,-,TGTGCCAGCAGCCTCGGACTAGGAAGGGGCCAAGAGACCCAGTACTTC,CASSLGLGRGQETQYF
TRBD2,TRBV14,TRBJ2-1,once,TGTGTCAGCGGGACGGGGCGGACTGAGCAGTTCTTC,CVSGTGRTEQFF
TRBD1,TRBV4-2,TRBJ1-4,-,TGTGCCAGCAGGTTTTCCGGGACAGGCCTTGCAACTAATGAAAAACTGTTTTTT,CASRFSGTGLATNEKLFF
TRBD2,TRBV11-2,TRBJ2-7,many,TGTGCCAGCAGCTTAGGGGGAGGGGCCCCCGAAGGGGAGCAGTACTTC,CASSLGGGAPEGEQYF
TRBD1,TRBV28,TRBJ2-2,-,TGTACCAGCAGTACACCGGGACAGGGTTCCCACACCGGGGAGCTGTTTTTT,CTSSTPGQGSHTGELFF
-,TRBV7-8,TRBJ2-3,-,TGTGCCAGCAGAGTGCGGGTTAGCACAGATACGCAGTATTTT,CASRVRVSTDTQYF
-,TRBV4-1,TRBJ1-3,few,TGCGCCAGCGGACCGTCTCCAGGCTTTGGAAACACCATATATTTT,CASGPSPGFGNTIYF